Below are 13 T cell receptor beta chains sequenced from a single sample in a study of blood T cell repertoires in COVID-19. Clones were read by immunoSEQ multiplex PCR, and TCRdb kept only the in-frame ones, dropping some. Of approximately 400,000 clones in the sample, 88% were seen once. Sequencing used peripheral blood. These TCRs come from a woman between 50 and 59 years old with COVID-19, enrolled during active disease.

As for this clone: Other DNA sequences of this sample code for an identical CDR3. The chain is built from TRBV6-5 and TRBJ1-5, with 9 nucleotides matching TRBD1. The ends lost 4 bases at V and 3 bases at J; junction bases unmatched: 4. The CDR3 totals 15 residues. Germline V CDR1 and CDR2: MNHEY, SVGAGI. The CDR3 DNA sequence: TGTGCCAGCAGTTCCGGGACAGGGAACAATCAGCCCCAGCATTTT. It yields the protein CASSSGTGNNQPQHF.

The V and J genes are TRBV9 and TRBJ1-1; the D gene is possibly TRBD1 (5 bases). Trimming took off 3 bases at V and 4 bases at J, with 13 bases between the two ends. The CDR3 contains 14 residues. Per germline, CDR1 SGDLS and CDR2 YYNGEE. As DNA, the CDR3 is TGTGCCAGCAGCGGACTCAGGGAGGGCACTGAAGCTTTCTTT. Its protein product is CASSGLREGTEAFF.

This clone was observed a single time. The V gene is TRBV19, the J gene TRBJ2-2; TRBD1 matches 7 bases. V lost 8 bases to trimming and J lost 5 bases; unmatched junction nucleotides: 14. The CDR3 covers 16 residues. Germline V gene sequence: CDR1 LNHDA, CDR2 SQIVND (reference sequence). The CDR3 DNA reads TGTGCCAGTGCCCTAACCGGGACAGCTACTACCGGGGAGCTGTTTTTT. Its translation is CASALTGTATTGELFF.

This clone has a single count. The V call is TRBV6-5, the J call TRBJ1-2; 8 positions agree with TRBD1. In germline, CDR1 is MNHEY, CDR2 SVGAGI. Trimming cost V 6 bases and J 4 bases; bases outside gene matches: 7. This CDR3 spans 14 amino acids. The CDR3 here is CASSQRTGSYGYTF. As DNA, the CDR3 is TGTGCCAGCAGCCAACGGACAGGGAGCTATGGCTACACCTTC.

The rearrangement uses TRBV27 and TRBJ1-2; D not resolved. CDR1 and CDR2 from the germline V gene are MNHEY and SMNVEV (reference sequence). The ends were cut back, 2 bases at V and 10 bases at J, with 14 bases in the middle. This CDR3 spans 13 amino acids. CDR3 nucleotides: TGTGCCAGCAGTTTAAACATTTTGATTCCCTACACCTTC. Translated: CASSLNILIPYTF.

V is TRBV19 and J is TRBJ2-7, with D possibly being TRBD2 (5 bases). CDR3 size: 15 residues. V lost 3 bases to trimming and J lost 6 bases, with 18 bases between them. Germline values: CDR1 LNHDA, CDR2 SQIVND (reference sequence). The CDR3 is CASSMSVPPSGEQYF. The DNA of the CDR3 is TGTGCCAGTAGTATGTCTGTCCCACCGAGCGGCGAGCAGTACTTC.

This chain joins TRBV3-1 (or the pseudogene TRBV3-2) and TRBJ1-6; D perhaps matches TRBD1 (6 bases). Trimming took 3 bases from V and 8 from J, leaving 11 bases between them. This CDR3 contains 14 residues. Germline values: CDR1 LGHDT, CDR2 YNNKEL (reference sequence). The CDR3 DNA is TGTGCCAGCAGCCAGGGGGCCGGGGATTCACCCCTCCACTTT. Its translation is CASSQGAGDSPLHF.

This clone has a handful of counts. The V call is TRBV29-1, the J call TRBJ2-5; 10 bases align to TRBD1. Germline trimming cut 7 bases from V and 2 bases from J; bases unmatched to any gene: 7. The CDR3 totals 14 residues. From germline, CDR1 is SQVTM and CDR2 ANQGSEA. This CDR3 reads CSAVGDRGQETQYF. DNA of the CDR3: TGCAGCGCCGTCGGGGACAGGGGTCAAGAGACCCAGTACTTC.

This clone showed up just once. The chain employs TRBV7-6 and TRBJ2-6, with D perhaps matching TRBD1 (5 bases). The germline gives CDR1 SGHVS, CDR2 FNYEAQ. The CDR3 length is 16 residues. With 7 bases removed from V and 0 bases from J, the gap between germline ends came to 13 bases. The CDR3 is CASTDSPTSGANVLTF. The CDR3 nucleotides are TGTGCCAGCACCGACAGCCCGACCTCTGGGGCCAACGTCCTGACTTTC.

The rearrangement uses TRBV12-3 or TRBV12-4 and TRBJ2-5; D remains ambiguous. This CDR3 spans 12 amino acids. The V end lost 2 bases, the J end lost 4 bases, and 5 bases lay between the germline ends. CDR3 nucleotide sequence: TGTGCCAGCAGTTTATTCTTAGAGACCCAGTACTTC. As protein: CASSLFLETQYF.

CDR3 protein: CASSLRVLGQGSAEQYF. The CDR3 DNA follows: TGCGCCAGCAGCTTGCGAGTTCTTGGACAGGGATCCGCCGAGCAGTACTTC. The rearrangement uses TRBV5-1 and TRBJ2-7; 8 bases align to TRBD1. With 1 base clipped from V and 6 bases from J, the junction kept 15 bases outside the gene matches. CDR1 is SGHRS and CDR2 is YFSETQ in the germline V gene. The CDR3 is made up of 17 amino acids.

J is TRBJ1-1 and V is TRBV6-5, with no clear D. This CDR3 spans 14 amino acids. The ends were cut back, 2 bases at V and 4 bases at J, with 11 bases in the middle. Per the germline V gene, CDR1 is MNHEY and CDR2 is SVGAGI. CDR3 residues: CASSYRAPSTEAFF. CDR3 DNA: TGTGCCAGCAGTTACAGAGCCCCGAGCACTGAAGCTTTCTTT.

The V and J genes are TRBV11-3 and TRBJ2-3; D possibly corresponds to TRBD2 (6 bases). CDR1 is SGHNT and CDR2 is YENEEA in the germline V gene. With 2 bases removed from V and 4 bases from J, the gap between germline ends came to 13 bases. This CDR3 is built from 15 residues. The CDR3 DNA reads TGTGCCAGCAGCTTACAGGGCCGGGGGTCAGATACGCAGTATTTT. Its protein product is CASSLQGRGSDTQYF.